The clone carrying this T cell receptor beta chain was counted at least ten times. The time point was: patch test 1, 2 weeks after DPC sensitization. Stated treatment: therapeutic diphenylcyclopropenone sensitization with weekly scalp DPC. V was trimmed by 0 bases and J by 4 bases, leaving 10 bases between them. The CDR3 has 14 residues. Germline assignment: CDR1 SGDLS and CDR2 YYNGEE. The data originate from a study of human T cells and chemical hapten exposure. TCRdb used MiXCR to reprocess the RACE reads, holding one entry per CDR3 protein. There are around 69,000 distinct CDR3 sequences in the sample; around 10% occur only once, and more than 2.5% lies in the top ten.

The sample consisted of whole blood, taken in connection with sensitization to the hapten diphenylcyclopropenone (DPC). This clonotype originated in a woman aged 40 to 55 with alopecia areata. Some clones in this sample may be carry-over from other donors' samples. The chain recombines TRBV9 with TRBJ1-2; no firm D call. The DNA for the CDR3 is TGTGCCAGCAGCGTAGACCCAGAAGGCTATGGCTACACCTTC. This sequence encodes CASSVDPEGYGYTF.